Detailed here is one T cell receptor beta chain. What it binds is not known. The data stem from a study of CXCR3-negative and CXCR3-positive naive CD8 T cells. Study conclusions and caveats: Researchers reported similar TRBV-TRBJ usage in naive CXCR3-negative and CXCR3-positive cells, though memory differed. Most assays were run on fresh PBMCs (CXCR3 expression partially decreased after cryopreservation).

The CDR3 has 15 amino acids. Germline CDR1 and CDR2: SGHTA and FQGNSA. In preparing the TRB cDNA libraries, 5' RACE with UMI labels was used. TCRdb reworked the 5' RACE reads into one entry per CDR3 protein, no DNA. The sample totals fewer than 95,000 distinct CDR3 sequences. The sequence came from a human donor in good health. Some clones in this sample may be carry-over from other donors' samples. The sample consisted of naive CXCR3- CD8+ T cells from blood. Documented subset: CD45RO-CCR7+CD27+CD95- naive CD8+ T cells lacking CXCR3 (TNR3-). The chain has TRBV7-2 and TRBJ2-7; with no DNA, the TCRdb D assignment of TRBD2 cannot be verified. The CDR3 sequence is CASSQPSGRAREQYF.